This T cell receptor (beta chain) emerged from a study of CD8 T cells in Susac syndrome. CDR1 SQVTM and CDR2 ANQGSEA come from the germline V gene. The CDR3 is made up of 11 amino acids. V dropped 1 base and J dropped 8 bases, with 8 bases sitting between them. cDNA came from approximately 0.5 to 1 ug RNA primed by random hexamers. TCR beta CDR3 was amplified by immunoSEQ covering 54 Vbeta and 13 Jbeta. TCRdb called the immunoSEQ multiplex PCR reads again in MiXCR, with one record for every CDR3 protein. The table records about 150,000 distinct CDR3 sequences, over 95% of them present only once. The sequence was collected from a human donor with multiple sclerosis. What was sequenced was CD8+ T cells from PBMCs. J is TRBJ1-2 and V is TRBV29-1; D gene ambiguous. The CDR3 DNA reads TGCAGCGTTGAAGTGGGCCCGGGCTACACCTTC. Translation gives CSVEVGPGYTF.